This T cell receptor beta chain was obtained from a study of shared clonotypes between healthy human individuals. Overall study: Donors, aged 18 to 49, were two women and three men. General observations from the study: Compared with clonotypes that all four donors shared, non-shared clonotypes had lower generation probabilities.

CDR1 and CDR2 (germline): SGHTS, YDEGEE. The CDR3 extends over 15 amino acids. V shed 4 bases and J 7 bases; nucleotides not matched to a gene: 13. Profiling relied on immunoSEQ multiplex PCR, and the TCRdb table lists in-frame clones only, not all of them. The table lists roughly 2.5 million clones, approximately 90% of them singletons. Concerning this clone itself: The antigen remains unidentified.

The origin of this receptor is a man aged 18-30 years in good health. This chain connects TRBV5-8 to TRBJ2-7, with 8 bases that match TRBD1. The sequenced sample consisted of naive CD4+ T cells sorted from blood. Subset described: CD45RA+ positively selected. CDR3 coding DNA: TGTGCCAGCAGCGCCGGGACAGGAAGGACCGCGGAGCAGTACTTC. As protein: CASSAGTGRTAEQYF.